This T cell receptor beta chain originates from a study of T cells in Graves' hyperthyroidism and ophthalmopathy (dated by TCRdb to between 2018 and 2020). Describing the broader study: Peripheral blood was collected at initial diagnosis, before any treatment. To identify distinguishing TCR V-J signatures, a discovery cohort of 95 to 100 patients was used, comprising under 45 with Graves' ophthalmopathy and around 60 with stable Graves' hyperthyroidism. Prospective prediction of ophthalmopathy was tested in an independent validation cohort consisting of 18 hyperthyroidism patients and some 17 patients who later progressed to ophthalmopathy. For training and testing, the roughly 93 patients in the discovery cohort were randomly divided in a 7:3 ratio. In addition, the study compared T-cell repertoires in thyroid tissue and in blood from several Graves' hyperthyroidism patients. Following sampling, methimazole starting at 30 mg daily was given to hyperthyroidism patients, and high-dose intravenous methylprednisolone was given to ophthalmopathy patients. The paper describes TCR Vbeta CDR3 sequencing of around 140 peripheral blood samples, made up of approximately 40 ophthalmopathy patients, some 76 hyperthyroidism patients and about 17 progressor patients. Study-wide conclusions, independent of this receptor: A 13 V-J signature model separated ophthalmopathy from stable hyperthyroidism, with 87.88% sensitivity and around 84% specificity in cross-validation and 80%/75% in testing. Most expanded thyroid clonotypes (frequency above 0.001) were also found in blood, which suggests that blood repertoires may mirror thyroid immune responses. No statistical method was used to fix the sample size in advance, and group allocation was not hidden from the investigators. In validation, the model predicted progression to ophthalmopathy with about 71% sensitivity and 72.22% specificity, a median of about 6.7 months before onset.

Spanning cysteine to phenylalanine, the CDR3 consists of 15 amino acids. CDR3 DNA is the only sequence kept; it has 45 bases, read in frame from the first base. CDR1 and CDR2, per the germline V gene (reference sequence), are SEHNR and FQNEAQ. The germline V end is reduced by 4 bases and the J end by 0 bases; junction bases left unmatched: 4. In the ophthalmopathy patients, disease was moderately to severely active, with a Clinical Activity Score of 3 or more, a NOSPECS grade of 4 or more, and a duration of less than 3 months. Exclusion was applied to patients with uncontrolled infections, other autoimmune diseases, pregnancy or lactation. Diagnoses were based on clinical symptoms, serum thyroxine and TRAb, thyroid ultrasound and orbital computed tomography. Ficoll-Paque density gradient centrifugation was used to isolate PBMCs from about 9.4 ml of fresh peripheral blood. Total RNA was extracted with Trizol reagent, and quality was checked on an Agilent 2100 Bioanalyzer.

TCR beta CDR3 regions were amplified from RNA transcripts. For the first round of RT-PCR on the TCR CDR3, the HTBI primer set was used together with the Qiagen OneStep RT-PCR kit. Libraries were constructed in a second round of multiplex PCR, after which size selection and purification were performed. Sequencing of the libraries was done on an Illumina HiSeq2000 using paired-end 100 bp reads. In the source study's methods: SOAPnuke was used to process the raw data, with reads discarded if the reads contained adapters or uncalled bases, had a mean Phred below 15, or lacked an exact constant-primer or identifier match. COPE v1.2.5 was used to merge high-quality paired reads, and clonotypes were defined as unique nucleotide sequences. MiTCR v1.1 was used to align clonotypes to the IMGT TRBV, TRBD and TRBJ reference segments. The analysis was restricted to V-J combinations with a frequency above 0.0001, which together covered 99.2% of the repertoires. A TCS score was defined as the ratio of F50 (clonal expansion) to E x V (chaos), with BLOSUM62-based TCRdist applied between CDR3 peptides within each V-J. Welch's t-statistics and random forest reduced just over 500 V-J features to 13, which were used in a naive Bayes classifier (R e1071). Clones were called with MiXCR by TCRdb after fastp trimmed the public reads at Q25, and only in-frame beta chains were retained. Identical CDR3 proteins give one entry, which carries the most common genes and DNA. The V and J calls here are based on TCRdb, not the publication. This sample gives under 500,000 distinct CDR3 sequences in total; more than 13% of them show up just once. Around 28% of the sample is held by the ten biggest clonotypes.

This clonotype has a handful of counts. This receptor's antigen is unknown. It has no much larger one-base neighbor in the sample; base qualities were not kept. Recombination connected TRBV7-9 to TRBJ2-7; 9 middle bases align to TRBD1. The TCR originated in a man aged 50 or older with Graves' ophthalmopathy. Sequencing was performed on blood. The encoded CDR3 is CASSWDRVSSYEQYF. The DNA sequence reads TGTGCCAGCAGCTGGGACAGGGTTAGCTCCTACGAGCAGTACTTC.